This T cell receptor beta chain emerged from a study of blood T cell repertoires in COVID-19. Study-level information: Sites across the United States, Italy and Spain contributed samples from acute and convalescent COVID-19. In each case, the material was cDNA or gDNA derived from T cells, B-cell-depleted T cells, or PBMCs.

Original data processing: Amplification from reference gene primers served as the basis for estimated nucleated cell counts. Sequencing was performed with immunoSEQ multiplex PCR; in TCRdb, only in-frame clones are kept and a portion is missing. V, J and clone size were drawn from that table, and D and trimming were deduced from the DNA. The repertoire holds 120,000 to 150,000 clones, around 84% seen once, with approximately 40% in the top ten. Sequencing input: peripheral blood. This receptor was obtained from a human donor in a cohort sampled during active COVID-19.

This CDR3 reads CSVALGGASTDTQYF. The DNA for the CDR3 is TGCAGCGTTGCCTTAGGAGGGGCTAGCACAGATACGCAGTATTTT. The chain links TRBV29-1 to TRBJ2-3, with D perhaps matching TRBD2 (6 bases). V shed 4 bases and J shed 0 bases, with 14 bases lying between them. Looked up from germline, CDR1 is SQVTM and CDR2 is ANQGSEA. The CDR3 runs 15 residues.